One T cell receptor (beta chain) is described in this entry. Profiled with immunoSEQ multiplex PCR; TCRdb holds only in-frame clones, not every one. The repertoire consists of roughly 80,000 clones, with under 85% occurring once and the leading ten covering roughly 10%. The CDR3 sequence is 15 residues long. Germline assignment: CDR1 SGHTA and CDR2 FQGNSA. With V trimmed by 5 bases and J by 8 bases, 9 bases remained unmatched. This entry belongs to a study of blood T cell repertoires in COVID-19. Study context: Sites across the United States, Italy and Spain contributed samples from acute and convalescent COVID-19. T cells, B-cell-depleted T cells, or PBMCs supplied cDNA or gDNA.

The source of this sequence is a human donor in a cohort sampled during active COVID-19. The sample consisted of peripheral blood. The chain uses TRBV7-2 and TRBJ1-6; TRBD1 matches at 7 bases. The CDR3 region has the DNA TGTGCCAGCAGCCCTGACAGGGCTGGTGATTCACCCCTCCACTTT. This sequence encodes CASSPDRAGDSPLHF.